Listed below are T cell receptor beta chains from one sample, sequenced in a study of blood T cell repertoires in COVID-19. Here immunoSEQ multiplex PCR was the method, and the copy in TCRdb shows in-frame clones only, minus some. The sample includes more than 25,000 clones, roughly nine tenths of them seen just once. The sample comprised peripheral blood. The origin of the receptors is a man aged 70 or older with active or convalescent COVID-19. Each CDR3 is given with its conserved first and last residue. Each record gives: clone size, V gene, D gene, J gene, CDR3 DNA, CDR3 protein. D genes are given only for firm matches. Part of the rows lack a size; the others show once, few, many or a class for expanded clones.

>NA|TRBV6-5|NA|TRBJ1-4
TGTGCCAGCAGCCCCGCCGAGCCAACTAATGAAAAACTGTTTTTT
CASSPAEPTNEKLFF
>few|TRBV5-1|NA|TRBJ2-5
TGCGCCAGCAGCTTTGACGAACTAGGACAAGAGACCCAGTACTTC
CASSFDELGQETQYF
>NA|TRBV10-3|TRBD1|TRBJ1-2
TGTGCCATCAGTGAGGGGCAGGGGGATCGCTATGGCTACACCTTC
CAISEGQGDRYGYTF
>NA|TRBV2|TRBD1|TRBJ1-2
TGTGCCAGAACCTTCCCGGGACAGGGAAACTATGGCTACACCTTC
CARTFPGQGNYGYTF
>NA|TRBV29-1|TRBD1|TRBJ1-1
TGCAGCGGACAGGGGGGGCTCGACGCTGAAGCTTTCTTT
CSGQGGLDAEAFF
>NA|TRBV6-1|TRBD1|TRBJ1-4
TGTGCCAGCAGGGGACAGGGACCTGAAAAACTGTTTTTT
CASRGQGPEKLFF
>NA|TRBV9|NA|TRBJ2-1
TGTGCCAGCAGCTTCGGCCTCAAGATGAGGTCCAATGAGCAGTTCTTC
CASSFGLKMRSNEQFF
>NA|TRBV6-5|TRBD1|TRBJ2-7
TGTGCCAGCAGTTACGGTCGGCAGGGGGCGCGTTACGAGCAGTACTTC
CASSYGRQGARYEQYF
>NA|TRBV3-1/TRBV3-2|TRBD2|TRBJ2-5
TGTGCCAGCAGCCACCCGACTAGCATGTACTTC
CASSHPTSMYF
>once|TRBV6-5|TRBD1|TRBJ2-7
TGTGCCATGTCACAGGGGTACGAGCAGTACTTC
CAMSQGYEQYF
>NA|TRBV9|TRBD1|TRBJ2-5
TGTGCCAGCAGCGTAGCTACAGGGGAGAGTGGGGAGACCCAGTACTTC
CASSVATGESGETQYF
>NA|TRBV29-1|TRBD1|TRBJ1-1
TGCAGCGCCAGGACAGGGACGAACACTGAAGCTTTCTTT
CSARTGTNTEAFF
>few|TRBV7-8|TRBD1|TRBJ1-5
TGTGCCAGCGATTACACAGGGGGAAGCAATCAGCCCCAGCATTTT
CASDYTGGSNQPQHF
>NA|TRBV2|NA|TRBJ1-1
TGTGCCAGCAGAGAGATGATGAACACTGAAGCTTTCTTT
CASREMMNTEAFF